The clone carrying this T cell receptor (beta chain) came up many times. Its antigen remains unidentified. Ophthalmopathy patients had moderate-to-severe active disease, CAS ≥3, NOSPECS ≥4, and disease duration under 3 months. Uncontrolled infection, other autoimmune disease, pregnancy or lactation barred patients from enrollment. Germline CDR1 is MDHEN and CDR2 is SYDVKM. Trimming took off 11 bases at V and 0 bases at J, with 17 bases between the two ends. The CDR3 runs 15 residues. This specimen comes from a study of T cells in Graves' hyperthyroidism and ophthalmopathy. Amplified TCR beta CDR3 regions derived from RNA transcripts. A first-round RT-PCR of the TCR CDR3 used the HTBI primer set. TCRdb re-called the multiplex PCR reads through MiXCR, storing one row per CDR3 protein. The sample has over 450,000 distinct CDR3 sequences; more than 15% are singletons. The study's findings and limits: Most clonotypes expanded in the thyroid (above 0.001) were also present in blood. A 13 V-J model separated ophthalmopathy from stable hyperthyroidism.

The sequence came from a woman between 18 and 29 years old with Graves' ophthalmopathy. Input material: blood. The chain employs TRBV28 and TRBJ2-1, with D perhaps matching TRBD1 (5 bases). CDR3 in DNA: TGTGCCGCGAGTGGTACAGGAAGCTCCTACAATGAGCAGTTCTTC. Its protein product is CAASGTGSSYNEQFF.